These 13 T cell receptor beta chains were sequenced from one sample in a study of identical twins. MiXCR, run by TCRdb on the 5' RACE reads, gives a single entry per CDR3 protein. This table holds 200,000 or so distinct CDR3 sequences, 15% to 20% found once. These data also formed part of another study, on T cells expressing NK-cell markers.

What was sequenced was CD8+ T cells sorted from blood. Source of these receptors: a woman between 18 and 30 years old in good health.

At least ten counts were recorded for this clonotype. The gene calls are TRBV7-9 and TRBJ2-7; weak D call: TRBD2 (5 bases). V was trimmed by 1 base and J by 6 bases, leaving 7 bases between them. The CDR3 length is 12 residues. Germline V gene sequence: CDR1 SEHNR, CDR2 FQNEAQ (reference sequence). The CDR3 loop reads CASSLGTAEQYF. The CDR3, as DNA: TGTGCCAGCAGCTTAGGGACTGCCGAGCAGTACTTC.

V is TRBV20-1 and J is TRBJ2-3; 9 bases agree with TRBD1. This CDR3 has 16 residues. Germline-derived CDR1 and CDR2 are DFQATT and SNEGSKA (reference sequence). J was trimmed by 2 bases and V by 2 bases; bases with no gene match: 8. The CDR3, as DNA: TGCAGTGCTAGACCTACAGGGGGCTGGGCCACAGATACGCAGTATTTT. Translating it yields CSARPTGGWATDTQYF.

The chain recombines TRBV12-3 or TRBV12-4 with TRBJ2-5; 11 nucleotides align to TRBD1. This CDR3 comprises 16 residues. J was trimmed by 3 bases and V by 4 bases; bases with no gene match: 7. CDR3 amino acids: CASSSYGQGAEETQYF. DNA for the CDR3: TGTGCCAGCAGTTCCTATGGACAGGGGGCGGAAGAGACCCAGTACTTC.

This clonotype was recorded a few times. This rearrangement joins TRBV7-9 to TRBJ2-7; no reliable D call. This CDR3 spans 14 amino acids. Germline V gene data show CDR1 as SEHNR and CDR2 as FQNEAQ (reference sequence). Trimming left V 3 bases short and J 4 bases short, with 13 bases between. The DNA of the CDR3 is TGTGCCAGCAGCTTTGATTTACCAGCATACGAGCAGTACTTC. Translated: CASSFDLPAYEQYF. Based on the CDR3 plus reference TRBV7-9 and TRBJ2-7, the full variable domain is DTGVSQNPRHKITKRGQNVTFRCDPISEHNRLYWYRQTLGQGPEFLTYFQNEAQLEKSRLLSDRFSAERPKGSFSTLEIQRTEQGDSAMYLCASSFDLPAYEQYFGPGTRLTVT.

This clonotype was seen a handful of times. The rearrangement uses TRBV4-3 and TRBJ2-7; D is uncertain. Germline lookup yields CDR1 LGHNA and CDR2 YSLEER. V shed 0 bases and J shed 3 bases, with 6 bases lying between them. The CDR3 length is 13 residues. This CDR3 is CASSQEAYYEQYF. The CDR3, as DNA: TGCGCCAGCAGCCAAGAGGCATACTACGAGCAGTACTTC.

The chain has TRBV4-2 and TRBJ2-7; TRBD2 matches at 9 bases. Germline CDR1 and CDR2: LGHNA and YNFKEQ. The CDR3 runs 16 residues. Trimming cost V 0 bases and J 0 bases; bases outside gene matches: 3. The CDR3 region is CASSQEMTSGSYEQYF. In DNA form, the CDR3 reads TGTGCCAGCAGCCAAGAGATGACTAGCGGCTCCTACGAGCAGTACTTC.

CDR3 loop: CASSDLAGAPGELFF. CDR3 DNA sequence: TGCGCCAGCAGTGATTTAGCGGGAGCTCCCGGGGAGCTGTTTTTT. The chain uses TRBV10-1 and TRBJ2-2, with 9 bases identical to TRBD2. V shed 3 bases, J shed 6 bases, and the junction held 5 bases outside the gene matches. The CDR3 is 15 amino acids. Germline CDR1 reads WNHNN; CDR2 reads SYGVQD (reference sequence).

This chain uses TRBV12-3 or TRBV12-4 with TRBJ2-7; perhaps TRBD2 as D (5 bases). CDR3 length: 13 residues. Trimming left V 5 bases short and J 3 bases short, with 11 bases between. CDR3 coding DNA: TGTGCCAGCAGTGCCGGCCGGGGCTACGAGCAGTACTTC. Amino acid sequence: CASSAGRGYEQYF.

The chain combines TRBV20-1 with TRBJ2-2; D not resolved. Trimming removed 3 bases from V and 7 bases from J, with 12 bases in between. This CDR3 comprises 13 residues. In germline, CDR1 is DFQATT, CDR2 SNEGSKA (reference sequence). CDR3 coding DNA: TGCAGTGCTAGGGACGCAAGCTACGGGGAGCTGTTTTTT. Its translation is CSARDASYGELFF.

The rearrangement joins TRBV12-3 or TRBV12-4 to TRBJ2-4; 9 bases map to TRBD2. J lost 4 bases, V lost 6 bases, and 10 bases had no gene match. This CDR3 has 16 residues. The CDR3 here is CASSRHSGSSKNIQYF. The CDR3 DNA reads as TGTGCCAGCAGCAGACATAGCGGGAGTTCTAAAAACATTCAGTACTTC.

The V gene is TRBV2, the J gene TRBJ2-7; TRBD2 is a possible D gene (5 bases). The germline V and J ends were trimmed by 5 bases and 2 bases, with 16 bases remaining between them. Per the germline V gene, CDR1 is SNHLY and CDR2 is FYNNEI. This CDR3 is built from 15 residues. The CDR3 DNA reads TGTGCCAGCAGTCGCCTGGGAGTCCCCACCTACGAGCAGTACTTC. Protein product: CASSRLGVPTYEQYF.

This clonotype has only a few counts. The V gene is TRBV2, the J gene TRBJ1-6; the D is unclear. Germline CDR1 SNHLY, CDR2 FYNNEI. Trimming took 6 bases from V and 9 from J, leaving 6 bases between them. The CDR3 contains 11 residues. CDR3: CASRKISPLHF. The CDR3 nucleotides read TGTGCCAGCAGGAAAATTTCACCCCTCCACTTT.

The J gene is TRBJ2-1, the V gene TRBV27; D not certain. CDR3 length equals 15 residues. Germline CDR1 is MNHEY and CDR2 is SMNVEV (reference sequence). The V gene lost 3 bases and the J gene lost 4 bases, with 13 bases spanning the gap. The CDR3 sequence: CASSFAETNYNEQFF. The CDR3 nucleotides read TGTGCCAGCAGTTTTGCGGAGACGAATTACAATGAGCAGTTCTTC.